The clone carrying this T cell receptor beta chain was detected a few times. Its antigen is as yet unknown. For TCR beta, libraries came from quantitative 5'-RACE with molecular barcodes. TCRdb processed the 5' RACE reads anew with MiXCR; each CDR3 protein has one entry. The sample has roughly 150,000 distinct CDR3 sequences, roughly 30% seen once. CDR3 length: 13 amino acids. V gave up 7 bases and J gave up 5 bases, with 14 bases separating them. The germline gives CDR1 DFQATT, CDR2 SNEGSKA (reference sequence). The data were obtained in a study of CD8 T cells in ankylosing spondylitis. Study-wide findings and caveats: Peripheral blood samples showed relatively rare disease-linked clones, and these clones were CD8+. A TCR beta motif of roughly 8 highly homologous variants seemed to mark ankylosing spondylitis blood. Within matched ankylosing spondylitis synovial fluid, disease-linked clones were reportedly significantly enriched.

This chain connects TRBV20-1 to TRBJ2-2; no reliable D call. The source is a male donor with ankylosing spondylitis. The sequenced material came from synovial fluid, either unsorted or a sorted T cell fraction (not recorded which). CDR3 DNA: TGCAGTGTTCGCAAGAGTGGAACCGGGGAGCTGTTTTTT. This sequence encodes CSVRKSGTGELFF.